The 30 T cell receptor beta chains in this list originate from one sample, sequenced in a study of blood T cell repertoires in COVID-19. Assay: immunoSEQ multiplex PCR; the TCRdb copy retains only in-frame clones and omits some. The table lists around 480,000 clones, approximately 88% of them singletons, with around 12% in the top ten. Sequences were obtained from peripheral blood. The source of these receptors is a woman between 45 and 65 years old with COVID-19, enrolled during active disease.

V is TRBV30 and J is TRBJ2-7; possibly TRBD2 for D (5 bases). This CDR3 contains 13 residues. Trimming shortened V by 0 bases and J by 7 bases, and 13 bases separated the two germline ends. Germline CDR1 GTSNPN, CDR2 SVGIG (reference sequence). Here the CDR3 DNA reads TGTGCCTGGAGTGTACTGGCAGGCGGGGAGCAGTACTTC. Translation: CAWSVLAGGEQYF.

V gene TRBV29-1 combines with J gene TRBJ2-3; no definite D call. V was clipped by 0 bases and J by 2 bases, with 9 bases between them. CDR1 and CDR2 (germline): SQVTM, ANQGSEA. The CDR3 is 14 amino acids. The CDR3, as DNA: TGCAGCGTTGAAGATCAAAGCACCACAGATACGCAGTATTTT. It translates to CSVEDQSTTDTQYF.

The rearrangement joins TRBV5-1 to TRBJ1-4; 7 bases line up with TRBD1. The V segment lost 5 bases and the J segment 8 bases; nucleotides outside the gene matches: 6. The CDR3 is 13 amino acids. Germline V gene lookup returns CDR1 SGHRS and CDR2 YFSETQ. In DNA form, the CDR3 reads TGCGCCAGCAGTACAGGGGCCCTAGAAAAACTGTTTTTT. The encoded protein is CASSTGALEKLFF.

This chain connects TRBV19 to TRBJ2-4; 7 nucleotides align to TRBD1. Germline CDR1 reads LNHDA; CDR2 reads SQIVND (reference sequence). Trimming at V came to 3 bases and at J to 6 bases, leaving 8 bases not matched to a gene. The CDR3 is 15 residues long. DNA of the CDR3: TGTGCCAGTAGTATCCGACAGGGACGGGGAAACATTCAGTACTTC. This gives the protein CASSIRQGRGNIQYF. Full variable domain (rest looked up from reference TRBV19 and TRBJ2-4): DGGITQSPKYLFRKEGQNVTLSCEQNLNHDAMYWYRQDPGQGLRLIYYSQIVNDFQKGDIAEGYSVSREKKESFPLTVTSAQKNPTAFYLCASSIRQGRGNIQYFGAGTRLSVL.

This chain links TRBV15 with TRBJ2-5; D call uncertain. There are 14 residues in the CDR3. Trimming cost V 1 base and J 1 base, with 7 bases left between them. The germline V gene encodes CDR1 LNHNV and CDR2 YYDKDF (reference sequence). The CDR3 DNA sequence: TGTGCCACCAGCAGAGTTGTCTCCCAAGAGACCCAGTACTTC. Translating it yields CATSRVVSQETQYF.

V is TRBV10-1 and J is TRBJ2-6; D unclear. The germline V gene encodes CDR1 WNHNN and CDR2 SYGVQD (reference sequence). The CDR3 extends over 17 amino acids. V lost 2 bases and J 1 base, leaving 12 bases between the germline ends. The CDR3 region has the DNA TGCGCCAGCAGTGAGGCCAGGCCTGGGTCTGGGGCCAACGTCCTGACTTTC. Its translation is CASSEARPGSGANVLTF.

This sequence joins TRBV19 and TRBJ2-1; 8 nucleotides line up with TRBD2. The germline V gene has CDR1 LNHDA and CDR2 SQIVND (reference sequence). V shed 6 bases and J 1 base; nucleotides not matched to a gene: 2. The CDR3 sequence is 14 residues long. The CDR3 nucleotides are TGTGCCAGTAGGACGGGGGGGTCCTACAATGAGCAGTTCTTC. Translated, it gives CASRTGGSYNEQFF.

This rearrangement joins TRBV5-1 to TRBJ1-1; a possible D gene is TRBD1 (6 bases). Germline values: CDR1 SGHRS, CDR2 YFSETQ. The V end lost 4 bases, the J end lost 4 bases, and 17 bases lay between the germline ends. CDR3 size: 15 residues. The CDR3 region has the DNA TGCGCCAGCAGCGAAGGAACAGGGTTTGGCACTGAAGCTTTCTTT. This encodes CASSEGTGFGTEAFF.

The J gene is TRBJ1-4, the V gene TRBV5-5, with 8 bases aligning to TRBD1. The V gene end was trimmed by 4 bases and the J gene end by 1 base; junction bases not matched to a gene: 6. Germline V lookup: CDR1 SGHKS, CDR2 YYEKEE (reference sequence). There are 16 residues in the CDR3. This CDR3 is CASSITGGGTNEKLFF. In nucleotides, the CDR3 is TGTGCCAGCAGCATTACAGGGGGTGGAACTAATGAAAAACTGTTTTTT.

V and J are TRBV5-1 and TRBJ2-2, with TRBD1 matching 11 bases. The ends lost 4 bases at V and 6 bases at J; junction bases unmatched: 11. The germline V gene encodes CDR1 SGHRS and CDR2 YFSETQ. CDR3 size: 17 residues. CDR3 nucleotide sequence: TGCGCCAGCAGCATAGGACAGGGGGCGAATCATCCCGGGGAGCTGTTTTTT. Protein product: CASSIGQGANHPGELFF. Full variable domain (remainder filled in from reference TRBV5-1 and TRBJ2-2): KAGVTQTPRYLIKTRGQQVTLSCSPISGHRSVSWYQQTPGQGLQFLFEYFSETQRNKGNFPGRFSGRQFSNSRSEMNVSTLELGDSALYLCASSIGQGANHPGELFFGEGSRLTVL.

This clone was observed a handful of times. The chain recombines TRBV19 with TRBJ1-3; D unclear. Germline assignment: CDR1 LNHDA and CDR2 SQIVND (reference sequence). The CDR3 runs to 14 residues. Between the trimmed V and J ends, which lost 7 bases and 8 bases, there was a span of 18 bases. In DNA, the CDR3 is TGTGCCAGTACCACGGCGGCCTTTCGAGACACCATATATTTT. Translating it yields CASTTAAFRDTIYF. The full variable domain, in which reference TRBV19 and TRBJ1-3 provide the parts outside the CDR3, is DGGITQSPKYLFRKEGQNVTLSCEQNLNHDAMYWYRQDPGQGLRLIYYSQIVNDFQKGDIAEGYSVSREKKESFPLTVTSAQKNPTAFYLCASTTAAFRDTIYFGEGSWLTVV.

The gene calls are TRBV5-1 and TRBJ2-2, with a possible D match to TRBD2 (5 bases). CDR3 size: 21 residues. Trimming pared 1 base from V and 2 bases from J, leaving 27 bases between. Germline CDR1 reads SGHRS; CDR2 reads YFSETQ. The CDR3 DNA reads as TGCGCCAGCAGCTTGATTCGGGGTAGCGTAGGCAGAGGAACTAACACCGGGGAGCTGTTTTTT. Translating it yields CASSLIRGSVGRGTNTGELFF.

The chain is built from TRBV4-1 and TRBJ2-7; D is uncertain. The CDR3 is 14 residues long. Trimming took off 0 bases at V and 2 bases at J, with 8 bases between the two ends. Germline V lookup: CDR1 MGHRA, CDR2 YSYEKL. CDR3 DNA: TGCGCCAGCAGCCAAGATCTCCTAGCCTACGAGCAGTACTTC. Translation gives CASSQDLLAYEQYF.

Concerning this clone itself: Other DNA variants within this sample encode the same CDR3. This chain connects TRBV5-6 to TRBJ1-1; 10 bases align to TRBD1. The CDR3 is 14 amino acids. The ends lost 4 bases at V and 1 base at J; junction bases unmatched: 1. The germline gives CDR1 SGHDT, CDR2 YYEEEE. The CDR3 coding sequence is TGTGCCAGCAGCCGGGACAGGGGGAACACTGAAGCTTTCTTT. It yields the protein CASSRDRGNTEAFF.

The chain recombines TRBV28 with TRBJ2-2; 14 bases match TRBD2. Unmatched junction bases numbered 5, after V lost 6 bases and J lost 2 bases. The CDR3 is 17 amino acids. CDR1 and CDR2 (germline): MDHEN, SYDVKM. The CDR3 sequence is CASRPGLAGGNTGELFF. The CDR3 DNA reads TGTGCCAGCAGACCCGGACTAGCGGGGGGTAACACCGGGGAGCTGTTTTTT.

The chain joins TRBV27 to TRBJ2-7; 8 bases map to TRBD1. The germline V gene has CDR1 MNHEY and CDR2 SMNVEV (reference sequence). This CDR3 has 13 residues. J was trimmed by 5 bases and V by 3 bases; bases with no gene match: 3. The CDR3, as DNA: TGTGCCAGCAGTTTTTGGACAGGGCACGAGCAGTACTTC. It yields the protein CASSFWTGHEQYF.

V gene TRBV5-1 combines with J gene TRBJ1-2, with TRBD1 matching over 7 bases. CDR3 length: 15 residues. Trimming removed 2 bases from V and 3 bases from J; junction bases left unmatched: 7. CDR1 and CDR2 from the germline V gene are SGHRS and YFSETQ. Here the CDR3 reads CASSFEGQPDYGYTF. The CDR3, as DNA: TGCGCCAGCAGCTTCGAGGGACAGCCAGACTATGGCTACACCTTC. The full variable domain, its missing parts supplied by reference TRBV5-1 and TRBJ1-2, is KAGVTQTPRYLIKTRGQQVTLSCSPISGHRSVSWYQQTPGQGLQFLFEYFSETQRNKGNFPGRFSGRQFSNSRSEMNVSTLELGDSALYLCASSFEGQPDYGYTFGSGTRLTVV.

This chain links TRBV11-2 with TRBJ1-2; D might be TRBD1 (5 bases). V lost 1 base and J 8 bases, leaving 17 bases between the germline ends. This CDR3 contains 15 residues. Germline CDR1 reads SGHAT; CDR2 reads FQNNGV. CDR3 sequence reads: CASSLATPRGWGYTF. CDR3 sequence (DNA): TGTGCCAGCAGCTTAGCGACGCCAAGGGGCTGGGGCTACACCTTC.

This chain links TRBV3-1 (or the pseudogene TRBV3-2) with TRBJ1-2, with a possible D match to TRBD1 (5 bases). CDR1 LGHDT and CDR2 YNNKEL come from the germline V gene (reference sequence). The CDR3 has 14 amino acids. Trimming cost V 1 base and J 6 bases, with 12 bases left between them. Here the CDR3 DNA reads TGTGCCAGCAGCCAAGTACAGGCGCGGCATGGCTACACCTTC. This gives the protein CASSQVQARHGYTF.

The rearrangement links TRBV7-9 to TRBJ2-1, with D tentatively TRBD2 (6 bases). The CDR3 sequence is 16 residues long. V was cut by 7 bases and J by 6 bases, with 22 bases left in between. Germline V CDR1 and CDR2: SEHNR, FQNEAQ (reference sequence). Here the CDR3 reads CASTPDGTSGPNEQFF. The CDR3 DNA reads as TGTGCCAGCACTCCGGATGGGACTTCAGGACCCAATGAGCAGTTCTTC.

The rearrangement uses TRBV11-2 and TRBJ1-2, with D possibly matching TRBD1 (5 bases). Trimming stripped 11 bases from V and 14 bases from J, with 33 bases between. CDR1 and CDR2 (germline): SGHAT, FQNNGV. The CDR3 sequence is 15 residues long. The CDR3 protein is CASELLVKQEGAGTF. CDR3 nucleotides: TGTGCCTCGGAACTGTTAGTTAAACAGGAAGGGGCTGGTACCTTC.

The gene calls are TRBV7-9 and TRBJ1-6, with D maybe TRBD1 (6 bases). The germline V gene encodes CDR1 SEHNR and CDR2 FQNEAQ (reference sequence). Between the trimmed V and J ends, which lost 5 bases and 10 bases, there was a span of 15 bases. CDR3 size: 14 residues. The CDR3 nucleotides are TGTGCCAGCAGCGCGGACAGCTCGGGGTCACCCCTCCACTTT. Protein product: CASSADSSGSPLHF.

The chain uses TRBV27 and TRBJ2-7; the D gene is possibly TRBD1 (5 bases). Trimming left V 2 bases short and J 8 bases short, with 13 bases between. This CDR3 comprises 13 residues. In germline, CDR1 is MNHEY, CDR2 SMNVEV (reference sequence). CDR3 sequence: CASSLPGNIKQYF. The CDR3, as DNA: TGTGCCAGCAGTTTACCAGGGAACATCAAGCAGTACTTC.

This chain uses TRBV4-1 with TRBJ2-5, with TRBD1 matching 7 bases. CDR1 is MGHRA and CDR2 is YSYEKL in the germline V gene. The CDR3 sequence is 14 residues long. V lost 4 bases, J lost 3 bases, and 5 bases stayed unmatched. The DNA of the CDR3 is TGCGCCAGCAGCCGGTTCACAGGGGAAGAGACCCAGTACTTC. Protein: CASSRFTGEETQYF.

The chain carries TRBV29-1 and TRBJ1-2; D perhaps matches TRBD1 (5 bases). Per the germline V gene, CDR1 is SQVTM and CDR2 is ANQGSEA. The CDR3 runs to 12 residues. V was clipped by 3 bases and J by 9 bases, with 14 bases between them. The CDR3 sequence is CSVDQTAQSYTF. The CDR3 nucleotides are TGCAGCGTTGATCAGACAGCCCAAAGCTACACCTTC.

About this clone itself: Other nucleotide sequences from this sample produce the same CDR3. V gene TRBV5-1 combines with J gene TRBJ1-2; D is unresolved. Trimming pared 0 bases from V and 5 bases from J, leaving 8 bases between. Germline CDR1 SGHRS, CDR2 YFSETQ. The CDR3 has 13 residues. The CDR3, as DNA: TGCGCCAGCAGCTTGGGCGGGGATTATGGCTACACCTTC. Amino acids: CASSLGGDYGYTF.

The J gene is TRBJ2-3, the V gene TRBV18; weak D call: TRBD1 (5 bases). V lost 3 bases, J lost 3 bases, and 10 bases lay in between. The CDR3 loop spans 14 amino acids. CDR1 is KGHSH, CDR2 LQKENI, per germline. CDR3 sequence reads: CASSPLDSTDTQYF. Written as DNA, the CDR3 is TGTGCCAGCTCACCTCTTGACAGTACAGATACGCAGTATTTT.

The rearrangement links TRBV4-2 to TRBJ2-2; maybe TRBD1 (7 bases). This CDR3 comprises 16 residues. Trimming took 3 bases from V and 6 from J, leaving 17 bases between them. Germline V gene sequence: CDR1 LGHNA, CDR2 YNFKEQ. The chain's CDR3 is CASSQGGQLIAGELFF. The CDR3 region has the DNA TGTGCCAGCAGCCAGGGGGGACAGCTAATCGCCGGGGAGCTGTTTTTT.

The V gene is TRBV20-1, the J gene TRBJ1-1; no definite D call. Trimming removed 2 bases from V and 13 bases from J, with 11 bases in between. The CDR3 contains 10 residues. CDR1 DFQATT and CDR2 SNEGSKA come from the germline V gene (reference sequence). CDR3 protein: CSARFRENFF. The CDR3 DNA is TGCAGTGCTAGATTTAGGGAGAATTTCTTT.

The chain uses TRBV2 and TRBJ2-7; 10 bases fit TRBD2. The CDR3 is 13 amino acids. Germline V gives CDR1 SNHLY, CDR2 FYNNEI. V lost 8 bases to trimming and J lost 5 bases; unmatched junction nucleotides: 6. The CDR3 DNA sequence: TGTGCCAGCCGTACAGCGGGGGGGAACGAGCAGTACTTC. It codes for CASRTAGGNEQYF.